Sequencing of this T cell receptor beta chain was carried out in a study of identical twins (dated by TCRdb to 2016 to 2017). For the study in its entirety: The study deep-sequenced TCR alpha and beta repertoires from monozygotic twins, unrelated adults of various ages and cord blood to test whether fetal clonotypes persist. To rule out contamination, the twin experiments were replicated at different times with different library preparation protocols.

Every donor in the study was a healthy Caucasian. The twin cohort consisted of three pairs of female monozygotic twins, all aged roughly 18 to 30 years. Miltenyi CD45RO+ enrichment and human naive T-cell isolation kits were used to isolate memory (CD45RO+) and naive T cells from PBMC. Ends trimmed: V by 5 bases, J by 4 bases; bases unmatched to a gene: 7. Reading the germline V gene (reference sequence) gives CDR1 DFQATT and CDR2 SNEGSKA. Inclusive of the bounding cysteine and phenylalanine, the CDR3 is 14 residues long. The entry retains the CDR3 DNA only, 42 bases that are in frame from base 1. Paper-wide results and their limitations: Compared with coincidental sharing between unrelated individuals, out-of-frame TCR alpha sequences shared between twins had an excess of sequences with low generation probability. A weaker excess of twin sharing was found in beta out-of-frame sequences because the signal-to-noise ratio was lowered by fewer shared sequences. Fewer insertions were carried by abundant cord blood beta clonotypes, a similar but weaker trend appeared in young adult naive repertoires, and no such trend appeared in memory repertoires. Zero-insertion analyses could be partly confounded by invariant T cells such as MAIT and iNKT, although diverse VJ usage argued against such confounding for most clonotypes. Because the same donors could not be followed over many years, the conclusions relied on cross-sectional statistical analysis. Recombination models systematically underestimated out-of-frame TCR alpha sharing in monozygotic twins but agreed with sharing between unrelated individuals.

This clonotype appeared a few times. The clone's antigen remains unknown. Base qualities are missing; no much larger clone stands one base away. The protocol used for the library was 5' RACE. For sequencing, an Illumina HiSeq 2000 was employed. Template switching introduced a universal primer binding site; the final cDNA contained a unique molecular identifier, enabling accurate counting of TCR cDNA molecules. First-strand cDNA for TCR alpha and beta chains was synthesized from specific primers in the conserved constant-segment region. Each cDNA library was double barcoded, with a SMART-Mk sample barcode plus Illumina barcodes, to control for contamination. TruSeq adapter sequences, together with Illumina sample barcodes, were added in two successive PCR steps. TCR alpha and beta cDNA libraries were sequenced on the Illumina HiSeq platform with custom primers. The published analysis was carried out like this. MiGEC was used to process raw reads and extract unique molecular identifiers, and MiXCR was used to find CDR3 positions. Recombination models were inferred per individual with the repgenHMM and IGoR tools using an EM algorithm. Shared clonotypes were analyzed with the tcR package in R, and sharing was normalized by the product of cloneset sizes. To study raw recombination free of thymic and clonal selection effects, out-of-frame nonproductive sequences were analyzed. TCRdb reprocessed the public reads (quality trimming at Q25 with fastp, clone calling with MiXCR) and kept in-frame beta chains. Under each unique CDR3 protein, matching rows form one entry showing the most common genes and DNA. The V and J calls and clone size are TCRdb's, not the authors'. The sample table records some 200,000 distinct CDR3 sequences; under 10% of these occur just once. Of the sample, about 1.8% falls within the top ten clones.

This sample also belongs to another study, concerning yellow fever vaccine responses in identical twins. The second paper further reports: According to the authors, the vaccine-induced T cell response in identical twins seemed to be partly convergent and partly specific to each individual. Focusing on identical twins, the study followed the T cell clones that responded to the vaccine, and did so with precision.

This clonotype was sampled from a woman between 18 and 29 years old in good health. The chain couples TRBV20-1 to TRBJ2-2; 7 junctional bases match TRBD2. The specimen sequenced was memory (CD45RO+) T cells sorted from blood. The cell subset or site label on this specimen signifies: CD45RO+ enriched T cells. In nucleotides, the sequence is TGCAGTGCTCTAAACCCGGGGGGCACCGGGGAGCTGTTTTTT. Its protein product is CSALNPGGTGELFF.